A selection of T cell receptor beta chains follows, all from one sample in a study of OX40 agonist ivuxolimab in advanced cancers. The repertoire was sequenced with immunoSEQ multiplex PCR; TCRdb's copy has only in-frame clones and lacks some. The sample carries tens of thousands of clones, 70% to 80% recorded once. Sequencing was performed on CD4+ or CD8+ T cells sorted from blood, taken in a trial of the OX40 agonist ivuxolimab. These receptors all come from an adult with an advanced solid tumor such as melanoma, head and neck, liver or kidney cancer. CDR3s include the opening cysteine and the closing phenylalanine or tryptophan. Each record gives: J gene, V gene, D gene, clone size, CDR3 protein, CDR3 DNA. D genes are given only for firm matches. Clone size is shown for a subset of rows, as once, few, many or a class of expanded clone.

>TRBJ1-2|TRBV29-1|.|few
CSVEGDPGRVNGYTF
TGCAGCGTTGAAGGCGACCCTGGGAGGGTGAATGGCTACACCTTC
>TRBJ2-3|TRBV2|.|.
CASSVWARSSTDTQYF
TGTGCCAGCAGTGTTTGGGCCAGGTCGAGCACAGATACGCAGTATTTT
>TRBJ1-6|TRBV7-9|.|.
CASSLGSSGDSPLHF
TGTGCCAGCAGCTTGGGGTCAAGCGGTGATTCACCCCTCCACTTT
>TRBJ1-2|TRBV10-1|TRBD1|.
CASSESQGGRFTF
TGCGCCAGCAGTGAGTCCCAGGGGGGCCGTTTCACCTTC
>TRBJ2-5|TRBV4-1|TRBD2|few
CASSQTASGTSGSAETQYF
TGCGCCAGCAGCCAAACAGCCTCCGGGACTAGCGGGAGCGCAGAGACCCAGTACTTC
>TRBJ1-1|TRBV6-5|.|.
CASSSPVGGGTEAFF
TGTGCCAGCAGCAGTCCCGTGGGGGGTGGAACTGAAGCTTTCTTT
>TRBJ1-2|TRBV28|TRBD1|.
CASTQGGPNYGYTF
TGTGCCAGCACCCAGGGGGGACCTAACTATGGCTACACCTTC
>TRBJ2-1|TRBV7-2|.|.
CASSLDDFVYNEQFF
TGTGCCAGCAGCTTAGACGACTTCGTCTACAATGAGCAGTTCTTC
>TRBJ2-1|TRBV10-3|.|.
CAISESAEGFGEQFF
TGTGCCATCAGTGAGAGCGCTGAGGGCTTCGGTGAGCAGTTCTTC
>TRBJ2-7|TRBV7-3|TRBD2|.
CASSRQGLAGGNEQYF
TGTGCCAGCAGCCGACAAGGACTAGCGGGAGGGAACGAGCAGTACTTC
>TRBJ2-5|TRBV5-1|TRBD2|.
CASSSPGGIQTQYF
TGCGCCAGCAGCTCGCCCGGGGGGATCCAGACCCAGTACTTC
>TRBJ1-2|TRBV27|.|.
CARRSAGYGYTF
TGTGCCAGGAGGAGCGCCGGCTATGGCTACACCTTC
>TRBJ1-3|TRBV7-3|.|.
CASSPKIRLGNTIYF
TGTGCCAGCAGCCCTAAGATCAGACTAGGAAACACCATATATTTT
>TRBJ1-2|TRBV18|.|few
CASSPAGGSNYGYTF
TGTGCCAGCTCACCTGCGGGGGGATCTAACTATGGCTACACCTTC
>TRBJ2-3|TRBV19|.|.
CASSIGGLTLDTQYF
TGTGCCAGTAGTATAGGCGGTTTGACTTTAGATACGCAGTATTTT
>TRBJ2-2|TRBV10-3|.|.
CAIKSKNTGELFF
TGTGCCATCAAATCCAAGAACACCGGGGAGCTGTTTTTT
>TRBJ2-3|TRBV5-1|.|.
CASSLEGRPTDTQYF
TGCGCCAGCAGCCTCGAGGGGAGACCCACAGATACGCAGTATTTT
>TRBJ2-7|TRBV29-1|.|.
CSVARDWYEQYF
TGCAGCGTCGCTAGGGACTGGTACGAGCAGTACTTC
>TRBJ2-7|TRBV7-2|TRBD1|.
CASSKGTGGENEQYF
TGTGCCAGCAGCAAAGGGACAGGGGGCGAGAACGAGCAGTACTTC
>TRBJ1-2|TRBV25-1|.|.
CASSESGIAYGYTF
TGTGCCAGCAGTGAATCTGGGATTGCCTATGGCTACACCTTC
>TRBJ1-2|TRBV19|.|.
CASSIGPIAGYTF
TGTGCCAGTAGTATCGGACCCATAGCTGGCTACACCTTC
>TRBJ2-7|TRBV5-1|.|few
CASSILDSYEQYF
TGCGCCAGCAGCATATTAGACAGCTACGAGCAGTACTTC